The 5 T cell receptor beta chains presented below share a single source sample, sequenced in a study of neoadjuvant anti-PD-1 for oral cavity cancer. Generated by immunoSEQ multiplex PCR, the TCRdb table keeps only in-frame clones and is missing some. The sample contains over 13,000 clones, 70% to 80% of which appear only once. The material was PBMCs, obtained before nivolumab (anti-PD-1) treatment. The receptors derive from a person aged 35 to 85 with oral cavity squamous cell carcinoma.

This clone was seen a handful of times. This chain links TRBV5-5 with TRBJ2-7, with 8 bases that match TRBD1. V dropped 3 bases and J dropped 3; count of bases not matched to a gene: 2. CDR3 length: 13 residues. Germline CDR1 and CDR2: SGHKS and YYEKEE (reference sequence). CDR3: CASSYDRGYEQYF. As DNA, the CDR3 is TGTGCCAGCAGCTATGACAGGGGCTACGAGCAGTACTTC.

The rearrangement joins TRBV7-6 to TRBJ2-1; 10 positions agree with TRBD2. Germline CDR1 reads SGHVS; CDR2 reads FNYEAQ. V was clipped by 5 bases and J by 3 bases; unmatched bases: 7. The length of the CDR3 is 16 residues. The CDR3 reads CASSVYGTSVYNEQFF. CDR3 bases: TGTGCCAGCAGCGTTTACGGGACTAGCGTCTACAATGAGCAGTTCTTC.

The chain couples TRBV5-1 to TRBJ2-7; D is perhaps TRBD1 or TRBD2 (6 bases each). V dropped 2 bases and J dropped 5 bases, with 11 bases sitting between them. This CDR3 has 13 residues. CDR1 and CDR2 (germline): SGHRS, YFSETQ. Here the CDR3 reads CASSFRGDDEQYF. As DNA, the CDR3 is TGCGCCAGCAGCTTTAGGGGGGACGACGAGCAGTACTTC.

This clone appeared a few times. The rearrangement joins TRBV9 to TRBJ1-1; weak D call: TRBD1 (5 bases). This CDR3 spans 14 amino acids. Trimming stripped 4 bases from V and 4 bases from J, with 14 bases between. In germline, CDR1 is SGDLS, CDR2 YYNGEE. The CDR3 bases are TGTGCCAGCAGCCCCGGACACGACCTCACTGAAGCTTTCTTT. It translates to CASSPGHDLTEAFF.

The chain joins TRBV30 to TRBJ1-6; TRBD1 is a possible D gene (6 bases). The CDR3 has 14 residues. V was clipped by 3 bases and J by 9 bases, with 15 bases between them. Germline V gives CDR1 GTSNPN, CDR2 SVGIG (reference sequence). In DNA form, the CDR3 reads TGTGCCTGGAGCCTACAGGGTGGTGGTTCACCCCTCCACTTT. It encodes CAWSLQGGGSPLHF.